This TCR beta chain comes out of a study of vaccination and CD4 T cells after COVID-19. Treatment denoted: roughly ten-day PBMC culture with coronavirus spike peptide pools or control peptides (ViraFEST assay). Cell culture was performed with a few million PBMCs per well in the presence of about 10 IU/ml IL-2 and approximately 9.6 ug/ml peptide pools. The authors swapped half the medium for fresh IL-2 medium on days 3 and 7. The Oncomine TCR Beta short-read assay was what sequenced the DNA obtained from cultured CD4+ T cells. MiXCR, applied by TCRdb to the PCR reads, yields one record per CDR3 protein. Among 15,000 to 20,000 distinct CDR3 sequences listed, roughly 51% were seen once. Worth noting for this clonotype: What it binds is unknown.

This CDR3 has 12 residues. The rearrangement uses TRBV12-2 and TRBJ2-3. TRBV12-2 is a pseudogene. Sequencing was performed on CD4+ T cells from blood, cultured in vitro. The clonotype comes from a human donor who had recovered from COVID-19. CDR3 protein: CASRFPRDTQYF. DNA for the CDR3: TGTGCAAGTCGCTTCCCGAGAGATACGCAGTATTTT.